The rows below give T cell receptor beta chains drawn from one sample of a study of cytomegalovirus exposure and HLA in healthy donors. Clones were sequenced by immunoSEQ multiplex PCR, and TCRdb holds only the in-frame ones, with some missing. The table has over 250,000 clones, 86% seen once. The sequencing sample was made of PBMCs. The receptors here all came from a woman under 30 in good health and CMV-seronegative. The CDR3 runs from the conserved cysteine through the conserved F or W. The order of the fields is clone size, J gene, V gene, D gene, CDR3 protein, CDR3 DNA. The D gene is left open where the match is weak. Clone size is given for some rows only: seen once, a few or many times, or a class if the clone is expanded.

clone_size: NA
j_call: TRBJ2-6
v_call: TRBV29-1
d_call: NA
cdr3_aa: CSVFSSGANVLTF
cdr3_nt: TGCAGCGTCTTTAGCTCTGGGGCCAACGTCCTGACTTTC

clone_size: NA
j_call: TRBJ1-5
v_call: TRBV6-1
d_call: NA
cdr3_aa: CASSDGVYSNQPQHF
cdr3_nt: TGTGCCAGCAGTGACGGGGTTTATAGCAATCAGCCCCAGCATTTT

clone_size: NA
j_call: TRBJ2-7
v_call: TRBV5-1
d_call: NA
cdr3_aa: CASSPQGAYEQYF
cdr3_nt: TGCGCCAGCAGCCCGCAGGGTGCCTACGAGCAGTACTTC

clone_size: once
j_call: TRBJ2-7
v_call: TRBV7-9
d_call: TRBD2
cdr3_aa: CASSAAYQAGVGEQYF
cdr3_nt: TGTGCCAGCAGCGCCGCGTATCAGGCGGGGGTAGGGGAGCAGTACTTC

clone_size: NA
j_call: TRBJ2-1
v_call: TRBV27
d_call: TRBD2
cdr3_aa: CASSSAYGLGNYDEQFF
cdr3_nt: TGTGCCAGCAGTTCTGCATACGGACTAGGGAACTACGATGAGCAGTTCTTC

clone_size: NA
j_call: TRBJ2-5
v_call: TRBV7-8
d_call: NA
cdr3_aa: CASRSGLQETQYF
cdr3_nt: TGTGCCAGCAGATCCGGACTCCAAGAGACCCAGTACTTC

clone_size: NA
j_call: TRBJ1-2
v_call: TRBV5-1
d_call: TRBD1
cdr3_aa: CASSRQGTSGNYGYTF
cdr3_nt: TGCGCCAGTTCAAGACAGGGTACCTCCGGTAACTATGGCTACACCTTC

clone_size: NA
j_call: TRBJ2-1
v_call: TRBV4-1
d_call: NA
cdr3_aa: CASSRIGGEDNEQFF
cdr3_nt: TGCGCCAGCAGCCGTATCGGCGGGGAAGACAATGAGCAGTTCTTC

clone_size: NA
j_call: TRBJ1-5
v_call: TRBV27
d_call: NA
cdr3_aa: CASSFVDQPQHF
cdr3_nt: TGTGCCAGCAGTTTCGTCGATCAGCCCCAGCATTTT

clone_size: NA
j_call: TRBJ2-3
v_call: TRBV10-2
d_call: TRBD2
cdr3_aa: CASSLAESTDTQYF
cdr3_nt: TGCGCCAGCAGCCTAGCGGAGAGCACAGATACGCAGTATTTT

clone_size: once
j_call: TRBJ1-1
v_call: TRBV6-5
d_call: TRBD1
cdr3_aa: CASNLQGATEAFF
cdr3_nt: TGTGCCAGCAACCTACAGGGGGCAACTGAAGCTTTCTTT

clone_size: NA
j_call: TRBJ2-2
v_call: TRBV12-5
d_call: TRBD2
cdr3_aa: CASGLTAGVPTGELFF
cdr3_nt: TGTGCTAGTGGTTTGACCGCGGGGGTTCCCACCGGGGAGCTGTTTTTT

clone_size: NA
j_call: TRBJ2-5
v_call: TRBV9
d_call: NA
cdr3_aa: CASSPRTATSGRETQYF
cdr3_nt: TGTGCCAGCAGCCCGAGGACAGCAACCTCTGGGAGAGAGACCCAGTACTTC

clone_size: NA
j_call: TRBJ2-7
v_call: TRBV9
d_call: NA
cdr3_aa: CASSQASSESTYEQYF
cdr3_nt: TGTGCCAGCAGTCAAGCTTCTAGCGAGTCCACCTACGAGCAGTACTTC

clone_size: NA
j_call: TRBJ2-5
v_call: TRBV6-5
d_call: TRBD2
cdr3_aa: CASRRGGSGETQYF
cdr3_nt: TGTGCCAGCAGACGGGGGGGCTCCGGGGAGACCCAGTACTTC

clone_size: NA
j_call: TRBJ1-4
v_call: TRBV7-6
d_call: NA
cdr3_aa: CASSYTSTNEKLFF
cdr3_nt: TGTGCCAGCAGTTACACGTCCACTAATGAAAAACTGTTTTTT

clone_size: NA
j_call: TRBJ2-7
v_call: TRBV5-6
d_call: TRBD1
cdr3_aa: CASSSRGSHEQYF
cdr3_nt: TGTGCCAGCAGCAGCAGGGGGTCCCACGAGCAGTACTTC

clone_size: NA
j_call: TRBJ2-6
v_call: TRBV19
d_call: TRBD2
cdr3_aa: CASSIGSGAGANVLTF
cdr3_nt: TGTGCCAGTAGTATAGGAAGCGGGGCCGGGGCCAACGTCCTGACTTTC

clone_size: NA
j_call: TRBJ2-2
v_call: TRBV29-1
d_call: NA
cdr3_aa: CSGQWAGDTGELFF
cdr3_nt: TGCAGCGGCCAATGGGCAGGGGATACCGGGGAGCTGTTTTTT

clone_size: NA
j_call: TRBJ1-2
v_call: TRBV7-3
d_call: NA
cdr3_aa: CASASGQPLYGYTF
cdr3_nt: TGTGCCAGCGCGAGCGGACAGCCTCTCTATGGCTACACCTTC

clone_size: NA
j_call: TRBJ2-5
v_call: TRBV5-1
d_call: NA
cdr3_aa: CASSLMNAEEETQYF
cdr3_nt: TGCGCCAGCAGCTTGATGAACGCGGAGGAAGAGACCCAGTACTTC

clone_size: NA
j_call: TRBJ1-5
v_call: TRBV19
d_call: TRBD1
cdr3_aa: CASSIDGQGRPQHF
cdr3_nt: TGTGCCAGTAGTATAGACGGACAGGGGCGGCCCCAGCATTTT

clone_size: NA
j_call: TRBJ1-4
v_call: TRBV11-3
d_call: TRBD1
cdr3_aa: CASSLPGQENEKLFF
cdr3_nt: TGTGCCAGCAGCTTACCGGGACAGGAAAATGAAAAACTGTTTTTT

clone_size: NA
j_call: TRBJ2-1
v_call: TRBV7-2
d_call: TRBD2
cdr3_aa: CASSRPGLAGGSSYNEQFF
cdr3_nt: TGTGCCAGCAGCAGGCCGGGACTAGCGGGGGGTAGCTCCTACAATGAGCAGTTCTTC

clone_size: few
j_call: TRBJ2-5
v_call: TRBV7-3
d_call: NA
cdr3_aa: CASSPTGSEETQYF
cdr3_nt: TGTGCCAGCAGCCCTACGGGGTCGGAAGAGACCCAGTACTTC

clone_size: NA
j_call: TRBJ2-1
v_call: TRBV19
d_call: NA
cdr3_aa: CASSPRVSRDEQFF
cdr3_nt: TGTGCCAGTAGCCCCCGGGTCTCGAGGGATGAGCAGTTCTTC

clone_size: NA
j_call: TRBJ2-7
v_call: TRBV6-5
d_call: NA
cdr3_aa: CASSQGTNLYEQYF
cdr3_nt: TGTGCCAGCAGTCAAGGGACAAATCTCTACGAGCAGTACTTC

clone_size: NA
j_call: TRBJ2-1
v_call: TRBV11-3
d_call: NA
cdr3_aa: CASSGSWAGRTNEQFF
cdr3_nt: TGTGCCAGCAGCGGCAGTTGGGCGGGGAGAACCAATGAGCAGTTCTTC

clone_size: NA
j_call: TRBJ2-3
v_call: TRBV27
d_call: TRBD1
cdr3_aa: CASSLRGQGQPPFVRGFTDTQYF
cdr3_nt: TGTGCCAGCAGTTTAAGGGGACAGGGACAACCCCCGTTCGTTCGTGGTTTCACAGATACGCAGTATTTT

clone_size: NA
j_call: TRBJ2-7
v_call: TRBV7-9
d_call: TRBD1
cdr3_aa: CASSGTGGRLTYEQYF
cdr3_nt: TGTGCCAGCAGCGGGACAGGGGGGAGGTTGACCTACGAGCAGTACTTC

clone_size: few
j_call: TRBJ1-1
v_call: TRBV19
d_call: TRBD1
cdr3_aa: CASSINYDRGTEAFF
cdr3_nt: TGTGCCAGTAGTATTAATTACGACAGGGGGACTGAAGCTTTCTTT

clone_size: NA
j_call: TRBJ2-7
v_call: TRBV27
d_call: NA
cdr3_aa: CASSHVTTSLEQYF
cdr3_nt: TGTGCCAGCAGTCATGTTACTACTAGCCTCGAGCAGTACTTC

clone_size: NA
j_call: TRBJ1-5
v_call: TRBV25-1
d_call: TRBD1
cdr3_aa: CASSDKGFGQGSNQPQHF
cdr3_nt: TGTGCCAGCAGTGATAAAGGCTTTGGACAGGGTAGCAATCAGCCCCAGCATTTT

clone_size: NA
j_call: TRBJ2-3
v_call: TRBV19
d_call: NA
cdr3_aa: CASSPNTDTQYF
cdr3_nt: TGTGCCAGTAGCCCAAACACAGATACGCAGTATTTT

clone_size: NA
j_call: TRBJ2-1
v_call: TRBV7-2
d_call: NA
cdr3_aa: CASSFRGNEQFF
cdr3_nt: TGTGCCAGCAGCTTCCGAGGTAATGAGCAGTTCTTC

clone_size: NA
j_call: TRBJ2-3
v_call: TRBV7-6
d_call: TRBD1
cdr3_aa: CASRAGGFGTDTQYF
cdr3_nt: TGTGCCAGCAGGGCAGGGGGCTTCGGCACAGATACGCAGTATTTT

clone_size: NA
j_call: TRBJ1-5
v_call: TRBV19
d_call: NA
cdr3_aa: CASSIGGLRAQHF
cdr3_nt: TGTGCCAGTAGTATAGGGGGACTCCGCGCCCAGCATTTT

clone_size: few
j_call: TRBJ1-5
v_call: TRBV18
d_call: NA
cdr3_aa: CASSPGGGNQPQHF
cdr3_nt: TGTGCCAGCTCACCGGGGGGTGGCAATCAGCCCCAGCATTTT

clone_size: NA
j_call: TRBJ1-2
v_call: TRBV6-1
d_call: NA
cdr3_aa: CASETGGEGYGYTF
cdr3_nt: TGTGCCAGCGAAACCGGGGGGGAGGGATATGGCTACACCTTC

clone_size: NA
j_call: TRBJ2-7
v_call: TRBV7-6
d_call: NA
cdr3_aa: CASSLTPGSSYEQYF
cdr3_nt: TGTGCCAGCAGCTTAACCCCTGGGAGCTCCTACGAGCAGTACTTC

clone_size: NA
j_call: TRBJ1-1
v_call: TRBV5-6
d_call: NA
cdr3_aa: CASSFHLITEAFF
cdr3_nt: TGTGCCAGCAGCTTCCATCTAATCACTGAAGCTTTCTTT

clone_size: few
j_call: TRBJ1-2
v_call: TRBV6-4
d_call: TRBD1
cdr3_aa: CASRKTGGYGYTF
cdr3_nt: TGTGCCAGCAGGAAGACAGGGGGCTATGGCTACACCTTC

clone_size: NA
j_call: TRBJ1-1
v_call: TRBV4-3
d_call: TRBD1
cdr3_aa: CASSQEGGRGTEAFF
cdr3_nt: TGCGCCAGCAGCCAAGAAGGGGGCCGGGGGACTGAAGCTTTCTTT